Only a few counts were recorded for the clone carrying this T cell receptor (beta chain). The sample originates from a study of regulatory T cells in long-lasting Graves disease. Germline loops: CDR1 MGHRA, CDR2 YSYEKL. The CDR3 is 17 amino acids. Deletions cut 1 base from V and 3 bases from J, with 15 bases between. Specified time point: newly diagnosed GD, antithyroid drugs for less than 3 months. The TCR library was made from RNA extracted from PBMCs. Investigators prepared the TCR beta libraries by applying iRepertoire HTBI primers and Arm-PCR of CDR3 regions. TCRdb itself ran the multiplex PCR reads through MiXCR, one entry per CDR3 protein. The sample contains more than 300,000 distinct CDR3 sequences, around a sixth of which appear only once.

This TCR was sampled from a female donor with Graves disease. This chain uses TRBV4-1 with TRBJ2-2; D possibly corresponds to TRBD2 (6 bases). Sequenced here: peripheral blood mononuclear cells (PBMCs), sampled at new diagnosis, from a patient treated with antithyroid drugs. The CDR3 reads CASSQVGGVGYTGELFF. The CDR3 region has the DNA TGCGCCAGCAGCCAAGTTGGCGGGGTCGGGTACACCGGGGAGCTGTTTTTT.